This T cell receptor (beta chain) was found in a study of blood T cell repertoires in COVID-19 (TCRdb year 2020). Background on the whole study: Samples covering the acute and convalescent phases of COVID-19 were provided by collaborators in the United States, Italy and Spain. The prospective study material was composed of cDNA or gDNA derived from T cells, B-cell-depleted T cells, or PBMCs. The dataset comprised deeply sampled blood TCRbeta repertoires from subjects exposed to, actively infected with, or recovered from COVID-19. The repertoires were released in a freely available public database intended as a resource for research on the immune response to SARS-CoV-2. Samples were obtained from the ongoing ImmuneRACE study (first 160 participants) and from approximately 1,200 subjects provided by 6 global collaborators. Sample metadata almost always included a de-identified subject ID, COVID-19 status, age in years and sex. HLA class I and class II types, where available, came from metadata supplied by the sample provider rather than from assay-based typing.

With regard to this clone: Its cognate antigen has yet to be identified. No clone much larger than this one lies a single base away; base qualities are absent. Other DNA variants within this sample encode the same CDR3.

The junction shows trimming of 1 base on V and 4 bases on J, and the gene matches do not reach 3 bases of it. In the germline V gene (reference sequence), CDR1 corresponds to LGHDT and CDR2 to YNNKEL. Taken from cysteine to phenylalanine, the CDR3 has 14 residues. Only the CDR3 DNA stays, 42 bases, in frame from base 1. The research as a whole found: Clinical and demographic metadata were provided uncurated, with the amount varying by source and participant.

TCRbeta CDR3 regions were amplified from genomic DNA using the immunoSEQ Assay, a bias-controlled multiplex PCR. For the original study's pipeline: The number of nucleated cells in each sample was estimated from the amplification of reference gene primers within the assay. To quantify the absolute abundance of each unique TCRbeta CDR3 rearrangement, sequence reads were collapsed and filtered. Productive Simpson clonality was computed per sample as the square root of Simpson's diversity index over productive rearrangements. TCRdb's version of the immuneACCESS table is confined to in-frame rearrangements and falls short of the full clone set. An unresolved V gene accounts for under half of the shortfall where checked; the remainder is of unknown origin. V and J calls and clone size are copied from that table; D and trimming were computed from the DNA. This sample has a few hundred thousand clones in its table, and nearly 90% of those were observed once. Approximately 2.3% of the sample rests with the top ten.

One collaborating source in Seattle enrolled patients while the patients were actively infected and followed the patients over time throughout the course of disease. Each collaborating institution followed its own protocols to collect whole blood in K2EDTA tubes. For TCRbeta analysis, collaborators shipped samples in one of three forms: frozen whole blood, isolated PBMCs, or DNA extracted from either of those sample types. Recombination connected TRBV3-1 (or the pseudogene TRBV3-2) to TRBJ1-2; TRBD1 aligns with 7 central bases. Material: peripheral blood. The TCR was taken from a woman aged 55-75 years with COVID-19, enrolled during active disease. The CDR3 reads CASSQGQGGYGYTF. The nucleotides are TGTGCCAGCAGCCAAGGACAGGGTGGCTATGGCTACACCTTC.